The clone carrying this T cell receptor beta chain was recorded at least ten times. Its antigen is unknown. This sample is drawn from a study of T cells in Graves' hyperthyroidism and ophthalmopathy. Overall study findings and caveats: Before onset, ophthalmopathy was predicted by the model a median around 6.5 months earlier. Most thyroid clonotypes expanded above 0.001 appeared in blood too. Stable hyperthyroidism was separated from ophthalmopathy by a model based on 13 V-J features.

V dropped 6 bases and J dropped 4 bases, with 15 bases sitting between them. CDR3 length: 14 residues. CDR1 MDHEN and CDR2 SYDVKM come from the germline V gene. Amplified regions were TCR beta CDR3 sequences from RNA transcripts. In the first-round RT-PCR of the TCR CDR3, the HTBI primer set was used. Each CDR3 protein gets one entry after TCRdb re-called the multiplex PCR reads with MiXCR. The sample includes hundreds of thousands of distinct CDR3 sequences, about 24% of them seen just once. This receptor was taken from a woman aged 40 to 50 with Graves' ophthalmopathy. The chain employs TRBV28 and TRBJ1-2; the D gene is possibly TRBD1 (6 bases). Sequencing used blood. CDR3 nucleotides: TGTGCCAGCAGCTCACAGGGAGGGGGCTATGGCTACACCTTC. Its translation is CASSSQGGGYGYTF.